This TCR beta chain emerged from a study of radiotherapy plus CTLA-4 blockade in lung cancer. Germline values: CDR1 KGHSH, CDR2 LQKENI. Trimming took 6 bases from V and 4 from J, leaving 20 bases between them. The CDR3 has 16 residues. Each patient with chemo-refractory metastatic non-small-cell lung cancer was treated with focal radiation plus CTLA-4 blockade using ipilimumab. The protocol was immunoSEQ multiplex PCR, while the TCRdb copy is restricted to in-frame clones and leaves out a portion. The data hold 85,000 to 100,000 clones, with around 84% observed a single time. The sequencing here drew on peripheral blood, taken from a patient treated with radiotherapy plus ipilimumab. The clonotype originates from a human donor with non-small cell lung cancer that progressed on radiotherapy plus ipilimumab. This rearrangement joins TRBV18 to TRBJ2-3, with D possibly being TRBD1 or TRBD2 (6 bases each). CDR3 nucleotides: TGTGCCAGCTCGCGGGACAACAACGCTAATGCAGATACGCAGTATTTT. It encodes CASSRDNNANADTQYF.